The next 24 T cell receptor beta chains were all read from a single sample in a study of vaccination and CD4 T cells after COVID-19. The sample's time point: late sampling 161 to 241 days after vaccination in a few convalescent patients. TCRdb reprocessed the PCR reads via MiXCR and lists one record per CDR3 protein. The sample lists 25,000 to 30,000 distinct CDR3 sequences, 45% to 65% seen once, with more than 5.5% in the top ten. The sample in question was CD4+ T cells from blood, obtained about 7 months after SARS-CoV-2 vaccination. These TCRs come from a human donor who had recovered from COVID-19.

This clonotype was seen only a few times. The chain couples TRBV7-3 to TRBJ2-1; no definite D call. In germline, CDR1 is SGHTA, CDR2 FQGTGA. This CDR3 has 14 residues. The V end lost 5 bases, the J end lost 1 base, and 9 bases lay between the germline ends. CDR3 DNA sequence: TGTGCCAGCAGCCCCGGTCGATCCTACAATGAGCAGTTCTTC. It codes for CASSPGRSYNEQFF.

The chain links TRBV11-1 to TRBJ2-1; 8 positions match TRBD2. Trimming cost V 2 bases and J 1 base; bases outside gene matches: 4. The CDR3 sequence is 16 residues long. The germline CDR1 and CDR2 sequences are SGHAT and FQDESV (reference sequence). The CDR3 sequence is CASSLSSGPSYNEQFF. CDR3 in DNA: TGTGCCAGCAGCTTATCTAGCGGGCCTTCCTACAATGAGCAGTTCTTC.

This sequence joins TRBV20-1 and TRBJ2-4; D ambiguous. This CDR3 region has 13 residues. With 0 bases removed from V and 9 bases from J, the gap between germline ends came to 12 bases. Germline V gives CDR1 DFQATT, CDR2 SNEGSKA (reference sequence). The CDR3 is CSARENLRPIQYF. CDR3 coding DNA: TGCAGTGCTAGAGAGAATCTCCGGCCCATTCAGTACTTC.

This rearrangement joins TRBV19 to TRBJ2-2, with 9 bases identical to TRBD2. CDR3 length: 14 residues. The ends lost 10 bases at V and 3 bases at J; junction bases unmatched: 6. CDR1 and CDR2 (germline): LNHDA, SQIVND (reference sequence). The DNA of the CDR3 is TGTGCCACAAGGACTAGCGAAGACACCGGGGAGCTGTTTTTT. It yields the protein CATRTSEDTGELFF.

The chain employs TRBV20-1 and TRBJ2-5; D is unresolved. Germline loops: CDR1 DFQATT, CDR2 SNEGSKA (reference sequence). CDR3 length equals 12 residues. The germline V and J ends were trimmed by 6 bases and 11 bases, with 19 bases remaining between them. CDR3 DNA sequence: TGCAGTGCCACCCCCCCTACTTTGTCACAGTACTTC. Its protein is CSATPPTLSQYF.

CDR3 amino acids: CASSSQGNTEAFF. The CDR3 coding sequence is TGTGCCAGCAGCTCCCAGGGGAACACTGAAGCTTTCTTT. The chain uses TRBV11-2 and TRBJ1-1; weak D call: TRBD1 (5 bases). Germline V gives CDR1 SGHAT, CDR2 FQNNGV. Trimming pared 4 bases from V and 1 base from J, leaving 7 bases between. The CDR3 is 13 residues long.

V is TRBV6-1 and J is TRBJ2-3, with D uncertain. Germline lookup yields CDR1 MNHNS and CDR2 SASEGT. The V and J ends lost 11 bases and 4 bases respectively, with 7 bases between them. The CDR3 spans 10 residues. The CDR3 DNA is TGTGCCGGCGGTGCAGATACGCAGTATTTT. As protein: CAGGADTQYF.

V and J are TRBV27 and TRBJ2-7, with a possible D match to TRBD2 (6 bases). The germline V gene has CDR1 MNHEY and CDR2 SMNVEV (reference sequence). The CDR3 runs to 15 residues. Deletions cut 5 bases from V and 0 bases from J, with 14 bases between. This CDR3 is CASSPVSGPSYEQYF. The DNA for the CDR3 is TGTGCCAGCAGTCCCGTAAGCGGGCCCTCCTACGAGCAGTACTTC.

This clonotype is medium-sized within its sample. The rearrangement uses TRBV28 and TRBJ1-2; the D gene is possibly TRBD1 (6 bases). The V gene lost 9 bases and the J gene lost 5 bases, with 16 bases spanning the gap. This CDR3 region has 13 residues. The germline gives CDR1 MDHEN, CDR2 SYDVKM. Here the CDR3 DNA reads TGTGCCAGTCTCCGGGGGCCCATTTATGGCTACACCTTC. Translated: CASLRGPIYGYTF.

V and J are TRBV28 and TRBJ2-6, with 7 nucleotides matching TRBD1. The CDR3 is 17 residues long. Germline V lookup: CDR1 MDHEN, CDR2 SYDVKM. V trimming: 5 bases; J trimming: 0 bases; junction bases outside the gene matches: 7. CDR3 sequence: CASSEDRATSGANVLTF. In DNA form, the CDR3 reads TGTGCCAGCAGTGAAGACAGGGCGACCTCTGGGGCCAACGTCCTGACTTTC.

The genes are TRBV20-1 and TRBJ2-1; the D call may be TRBD1 or TRBD2 (5 bases each). The CDR3 consists of 14 residues. Germline CDR1 DFQATT, CDR2 SNEGSKA (reference sequence). Trimming took off 4 bases at V and 3 bases at J, with 13 bases between the two ends. The DNA of the CDR3 is TGCAGTGCTACTCCGGGACGGGGCTACAATGAGCAGTTCTTC. It codes for CSATPGRGYNEQFF.

The rearrangement joins TRBV24-1 to TRBJ2-7, with D possibly TRBD1 on 6 matching bases. The length of the CDR3 is 15 residues. The germline V gene encodes CDR1 KGHDR and CDR2 SFDVKD. V shed 4 bases and J shed 3 bases, with 15 bases lying between them. The DNA of the CDR3 is TGTGCCACCAGTGAATCCGACAGGAAATACTACGAGCAGTACTTC. It codes for CATSESDRKYYEQYF.

The rearrangement uses TRBV27 and TRBJ2-7, with a possible D match to TRBD2 (6 bases). There are 14 residues in the CDR3. Germline CDR1 and CDR2: MNHEY and SMNVEV (reference sequence). V was trimmed by 2 bases and J by 4 bases, leaving 12 bases between them. The CDR3 region is CASSLGGVVYEQYF. DNA for the CDR3: TGTGCCAGCAGTTTAGGAGGGGTGGTTTACGAGCAGTACTTC.

The rearrangement uses TRBV27 and TRBJ2-5; D is unclear. The length of the CDR3 is 12 residues. Between the trimmed V and J ends, which lost 4 bases and 4 bases, there was a span of 7 bases. Per germline, CDR1 MNHEY and CDR2 SMNVEV (reference sequence). CDR3 sequence (DNA): TGTGCCAGCAGTTCGTTTGGAGAGACCCAGTACTTC. Translating gives CASSSFGETQYF.

The rearrangement uses TRBV6-1 and TRBJ1-6; D is perhaps TRBD1 (6 bases). The CDR3 is 16 residues long. Per the germline V gene, CDR1 is MNHNS and CDR2 is SASEGT. The V gene lost 2 bases and the J gene lost 16 bases, with 24 bases spanning the gap. The CDR3: CASSEIMGQSSPSLHF. The CDR3 coding sequence is TGTGCCAGCAGTGAAATCATGGGACAAAGTTCGCCCTCGCTCCACTTT.

This rearrangement joins TRBV5-1 to TRBJ2-7; D is perhaps TRBD2 (5 bases). The CDR3 has 12 residues. Germline-derived CDR1 and CDR2 are SGHRS and YFSETQ. Trimming removed 2 bases at V and 7 bases at J, with 10 bases between. The CDR3, as DNA: TGCGCCAGCAGCTTAACCCGGGAAGAGCAGTACTTC. Translated: CASSLTREEQYF.

The chain uses TRBV20-1 and TRBJ2-1, with 11 bases aligning to TRBD2. Germline loops: CDR1 DFQATT, CDR2 SNEGSKA (reference sequence). The CDR3 is 16 residues long. After removal of 3 bases from V and 3 bases from J, the junction contained 7 bases not matched to a gene. The CDR3 reads CSASPLTSGDYNEQFF. Here the CDR3 DNA reads TGCAGTGCTAGCCCCTTGACTAGCGGGGACTACAATGAGCAGTTCTTC.

The CDR3 loop reads CASSYWGTGAWYEQYF. The CDR3 bases are TGTGCCAGCAGTTACTGGGGGACGGGAGCTTGGTACGAGCAGTACTTC. The V call is TRBV6-5, the J call TRBJ2-7, with a tentative D call TRBD2 (6 bases). In germline, CDR1 is MNHEY, CDR2 SVGAGI. The CDR3 is 16 amino acids. Trimming removed 1 base from V and 4 bases from J, with 17 bases in between.

The chain recombines TRBV10-3 with TRBJ2-7, with 10 bases aligning to TRBD1. Germline V CDR1 and CDR2: ENHRY, SYGVKD. The trim removed 2 bases at V and 5 bases at J, leaving 6 bases unmatched. CDR3 length: 15 residues. Here the CDR3 DNA reads TGTGCCATCAGTGAGATGGGACAGGGGACCCACGAGCAGTACTTC. Protein sequence: CAISEMGQGTHEQYF.

The chain recombines TRBV7-9 with TRBJ2-1; 10 bases match TRBD2. This CDR3 region has 15 residues. In germline, CDR1 is SEHNR, CDR2 FQNEAQ (reference sequence). J gave up 7 bases and V 3 bases, and 6 bases lay outside the gene matches. CDR3 amino acids: CASSFSGLANNEQFF. The CDR3 DNA sequence: TGTGCCAGCAGCTTTTCGGGACTAGCGAATAATGAGCAGTTCTTC.

The chain employs TRBV6-1 and TRBJ2-7; a weak D match, TRBD1 (6 bases). CDR1 and CDR2 from the germline V gene are MNHNS and SASEGT. The CDR3 length is 13 residues. Deletions cut 6 bases from V and 3 bases from J, with 12 bases between. DNA of the CDR3: TGTGCCAGCAGCTCCGGGACACTCTACGAGCAGTACTTC. Protein sequence: CASSSGTLYEQYF.

The V gene is TRBV20-1, the J gene TRBJ1-5; tentatively, D is TRBD1 (6 bases). The germline CDR1 and CDR2 sequences are DFQATT and SNEGSKA (reference sequence). This CDR3 has 16 residues. Trimming removed 0 bases from V and 5 bases from J, with 17 bases in between. The CDR3 sequence is CSAREGGTRYYQPQHF. The CDR3 DNA reads TGCAGTGCTAGAGAGGGGGGGACAAGGTATTATCAGCCCCAGCATTTT.

V gene TRBV20-1 combines with J gene TRBJ1-5, with TRBD1 identical over 8 bases. With V trimmed by 3 bases and J by 6 bases, 4 bases remained unmatched. Germline V gene sequence: CDR1 DFQATT, CDR2 SNEGSKA (reference sequence). The CDR3 has 13 amino acids. This chain's CDR3 is CSASAGGGQPQHF. For the CDR3, the DNA is TGCAGTGCTAGTGCAGGGGGCGGTCAGCCCCAGCATTTT.

The V and J genes are TRBV20-1 and TRBJ2-5; D is unclear. The CDR3 totals 14 residues. The germline V and J ends were trimmed by 8 bases and 3 bases, with 19 bases remaining between them. Per the germline V gene, CDR1 is DFQATT and CDR2 is SNEGSKA (reference sequence). CDR3 loop: CSSTLNGAKETQYF. The CDR3 DNA reads as TGCAGTTCGACTCTTAACGGTGCTAAAGAGACCCAGTACTTC.